Sequencing of this TCR beta chain was carried out in a study of T cell repertoires in aging, cancer and after chemotherapy. Study-level information: Roughly 8.8 million TCR reads made up the full dataset.

General study findings and limits: Healthy donors lost TCR diversity with age mainly through richness, cancer patients through richness and evenness.

A word on this clonotype: The antigen is undetermined.

Rearranged V-D-J TRB sequences were amplified with a mixed TRB-A/B primer pool. TCRdb analysed the multiplex PCR reads with MiXCR anew, one entry per CDR3 protein. The sample has about 9,200 distinct CDR3 sequences, around a third seen once. Amplification of TCR beta used genomic DNA extracted from peripheral blood. The sample taken for sequencing was blood. The source is a human donor in good health.

As DNA, the CDR3 is TGTGCCAGCAGCTTAGCGCTTGAGCAGTTCTTC. It encodes CASSLALEQFF. V and J are TRBV7-2 and TRBJ2-1; no firm D call. Trimming stripped 0 bases from V and 9 bases from J, with 3 bases between. Looked up from germline, CDR1 is SGHTA and CDR2 is FQGNSA. This CDR3 comprises 11 residues.